This entry describes one T cell receptor beta chain. What it binds is unknown. PCR involved 60 Vbeta and 13 Jbeta primers. The data were produced by immunoSEQ multiplex PCR, yet TCRdb's version contains in-frame clones alone and is incomplete. Of about 160,000 clones in the sample, approximately 70% are singletons; the top ten hold approximately 7.1%. The CDR3 spans 13 residues. The germline V gene has CDR1 GTSNPN and CDR2 SVGIG (reference sequence). Deletions cut 4 bases from V and 7 bases from J, with 17 bases between. The data derive from a study of cytomegalovirus exposure and HLA in healthy donors. On the study more broadly: Around 76% of around 400 genotyped donors fell in the Caucasian-associated ancestry cluster.

General observations from the study: Rates of TCR association differed by HLA locus in a later analysis, with DRB1 highest and HLA-C lowest. As a later analysis revealed, most CMV-associated TCR beta chains appeared HLA-restricted. A previous analysis found most TCR beta V segments productive roughly 90% or roughly 30% of the time.

Sequencing input: PBMCs. This TCR derives from a man aged 40-50 years in good health and CMV-seropositive. This chain links TRBV30 with TRBJ2-7; weak D call: TRBD1 (5 bases). CDR3 in DNA: TGTGCCTGGACCTCTCAGGGCATGGGGGAGCAGTACTTC. Protein sequence: CAWTSQGMGEQYF. Full variable domain (rest looked up from reference TRBV30 and TRBJ2-7): SQTIHQWPATLVQPVGSPLSLECTVEGTSNPNLYWYRQAAGRGLQLLFYSVGIGQISSEVPQNLSASRPQDRQFILSSKKLLLSDSGFYLCAWTSQGMGEQYFGPGTRLTVT.